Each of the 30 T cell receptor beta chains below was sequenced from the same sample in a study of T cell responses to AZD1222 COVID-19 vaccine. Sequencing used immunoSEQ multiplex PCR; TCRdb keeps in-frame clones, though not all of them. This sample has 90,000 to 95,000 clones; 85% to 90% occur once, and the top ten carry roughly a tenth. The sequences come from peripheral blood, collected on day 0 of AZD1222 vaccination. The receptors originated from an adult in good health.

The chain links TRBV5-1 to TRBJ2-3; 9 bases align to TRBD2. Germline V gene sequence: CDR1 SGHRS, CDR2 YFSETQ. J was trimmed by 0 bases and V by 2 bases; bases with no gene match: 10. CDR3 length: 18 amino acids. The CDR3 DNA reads TGCGCCAGCAGCTTCCTAGCGGGGACGAAACCTAGCACAGATACGCAGTATTTT. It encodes CASSFLAGTKPSTDTQYF.

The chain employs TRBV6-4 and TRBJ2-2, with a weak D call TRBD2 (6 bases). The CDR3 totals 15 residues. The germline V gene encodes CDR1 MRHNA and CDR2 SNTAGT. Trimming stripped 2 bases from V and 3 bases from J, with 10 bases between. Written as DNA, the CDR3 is TGTGCCAGCAGTGACATAGCGGAACACACCGGGGAGCTGTTTTTT. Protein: CASSDIAEHTGELFF.

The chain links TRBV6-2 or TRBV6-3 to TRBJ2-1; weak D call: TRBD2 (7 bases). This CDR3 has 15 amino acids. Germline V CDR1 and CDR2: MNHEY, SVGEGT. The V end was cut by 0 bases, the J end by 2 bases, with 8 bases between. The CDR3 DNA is TGTGCCAGCAGTTACTCGGGGGGGCCCTACAATGAGCAGTTCTTC. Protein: CASSYSGGPYNEQFF.

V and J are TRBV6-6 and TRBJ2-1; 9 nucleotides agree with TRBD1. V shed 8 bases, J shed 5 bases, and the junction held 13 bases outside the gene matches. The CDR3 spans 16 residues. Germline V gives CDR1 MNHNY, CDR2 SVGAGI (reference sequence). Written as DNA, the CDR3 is TGTGCCAGCCGGCGCCGTCTGGGACAGGGAGACAATGAGCAGTTCTTC. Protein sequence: CASRRRLGQGDNEQFF.

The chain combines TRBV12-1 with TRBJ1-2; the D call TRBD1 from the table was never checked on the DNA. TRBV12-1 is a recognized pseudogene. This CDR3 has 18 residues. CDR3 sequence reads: CASSCSSNRGNWEYGYTF. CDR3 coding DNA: TGTGCCAGCAGCTGCAGCTCGAACAGGGGGAATTGGGAGTATGGCTACACCTTC.

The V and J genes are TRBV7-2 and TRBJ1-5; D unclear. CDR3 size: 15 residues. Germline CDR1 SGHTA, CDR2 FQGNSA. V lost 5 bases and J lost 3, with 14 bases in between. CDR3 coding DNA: TGTGCCAGCAGCCGCATCGACGGAAACAATCAGCCCCAGCATTTT. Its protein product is CASSRIDGNNQPQHF. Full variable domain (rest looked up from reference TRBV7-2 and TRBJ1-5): GAGVSQSPSNKVTEKGKDVELRCDPISGHTALYWYRQSLGQGLEFLIYFQGNSAPDKSGLPSDRFSAERTGGSVSTLTIQRTQQEDSAVYLCASSRIDGNNQPQHFGDGTRLSIL.

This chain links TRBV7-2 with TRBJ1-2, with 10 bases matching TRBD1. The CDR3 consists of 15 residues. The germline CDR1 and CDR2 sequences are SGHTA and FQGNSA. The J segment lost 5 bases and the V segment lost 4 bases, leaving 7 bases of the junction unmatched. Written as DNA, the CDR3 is TGTGCCAGCAGCTCCCAGGACAGGGGGAAGTATGGCTACACCTTC. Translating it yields CASSSQDRGKYGYTF.

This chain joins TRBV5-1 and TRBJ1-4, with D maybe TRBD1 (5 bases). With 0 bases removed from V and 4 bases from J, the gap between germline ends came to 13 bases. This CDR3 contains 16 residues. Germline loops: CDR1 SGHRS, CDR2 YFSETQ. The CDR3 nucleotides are TGCGCCAGCAGCTTGGAGTCAGGGAGGGTTAATGAAAAACTGTTTTTT. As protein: CASSLESGRVNEKLFF.

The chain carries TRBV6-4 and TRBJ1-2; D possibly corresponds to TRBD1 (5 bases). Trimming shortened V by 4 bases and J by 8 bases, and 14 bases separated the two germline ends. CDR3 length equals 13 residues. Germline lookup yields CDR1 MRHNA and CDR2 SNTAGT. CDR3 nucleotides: TGTGCCAGCAGTGCCATGCAGGGAGGCGGCTACACCTTC. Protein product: CASSAMQGGGYTF.

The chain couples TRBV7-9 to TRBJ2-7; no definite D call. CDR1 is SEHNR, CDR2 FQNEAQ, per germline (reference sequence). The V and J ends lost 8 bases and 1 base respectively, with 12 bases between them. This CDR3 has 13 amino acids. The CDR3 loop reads CASAPTTSYEQYF. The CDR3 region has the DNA TGTGCCAGCGCCCCCACAACATCCTACGAGCAGTACTTC.

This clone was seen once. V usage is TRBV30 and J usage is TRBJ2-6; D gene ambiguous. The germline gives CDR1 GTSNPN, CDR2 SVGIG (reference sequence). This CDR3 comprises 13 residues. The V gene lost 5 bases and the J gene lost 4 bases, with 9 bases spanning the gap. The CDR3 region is CAWDRIGANVLTF. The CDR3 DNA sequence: TGTGCCTGGGACCGGATCGGGGCCAACGTCCTGACTTTC.

In DNA form, the CDR3 reads TGTGCCATCAGTGAACGGTCTGGAGGGGCTAATGAAAAACTGTTTTTT. Translation gives CAISERSGGANEKLFF. This chain joins TRBV10-3 and TRBJ1-4; D possibly corresponds to TRBD1 (5 bases). V lost 3 bases, J lost 3 bases, and 14 bases lay in between. The CDR3 is 16 amino acids. Looked up from germline, CDR1 is ENHRY and CDR2 is SYGVKD.

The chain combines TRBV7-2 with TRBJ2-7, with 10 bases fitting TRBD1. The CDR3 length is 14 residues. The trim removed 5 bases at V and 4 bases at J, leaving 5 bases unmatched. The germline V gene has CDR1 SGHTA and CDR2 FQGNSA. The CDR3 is CASSPGTGAYEQYF. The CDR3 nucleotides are TGTGCCAGCAGCCCTGGGACAGGGGCATACGAGCAGTACTTC.

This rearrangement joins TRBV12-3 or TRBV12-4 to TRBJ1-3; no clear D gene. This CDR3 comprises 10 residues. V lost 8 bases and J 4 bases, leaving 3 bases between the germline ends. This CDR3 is CASGGNTIYF. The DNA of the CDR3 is TGTGCCAGCGGGGGAAACACCATATATTTT.

The CDR3 loop is CASSLLPGTSRGEQYF. CDR3 bases: TGTGCCAGCAGTTTATTGCCTGGGACTAGCCGAGGAGAGCAGTACTTC. This chain uses TRBV27 with TRBJ2-7, with 9 positions matching TRBD2. The CDR3 length is 16 residues. The V and J ends lost 1 base and 7 bases, in that order; junction bases with no gene match: 11. Germline V gene lookup returns CDR1 MNHEY and CDR2 SMNVEV (reference sequence).

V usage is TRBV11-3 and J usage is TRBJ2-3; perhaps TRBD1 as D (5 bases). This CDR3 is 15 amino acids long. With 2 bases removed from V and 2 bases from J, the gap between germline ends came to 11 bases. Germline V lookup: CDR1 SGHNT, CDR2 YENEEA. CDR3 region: CASSLSRENTDTQYF. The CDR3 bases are TGTGCCAGCAGCTTATCCAGGGAAAACACAGATACGCAGTATTTT.

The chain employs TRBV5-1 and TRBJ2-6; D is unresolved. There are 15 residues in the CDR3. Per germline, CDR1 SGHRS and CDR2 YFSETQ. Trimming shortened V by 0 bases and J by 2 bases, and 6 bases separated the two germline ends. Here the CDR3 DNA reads TGCGCCAGCAGCTTGGCCAGCGCTGGGGCCAACGTCCTGACTTTC. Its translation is CASSLASAGANVLTF.

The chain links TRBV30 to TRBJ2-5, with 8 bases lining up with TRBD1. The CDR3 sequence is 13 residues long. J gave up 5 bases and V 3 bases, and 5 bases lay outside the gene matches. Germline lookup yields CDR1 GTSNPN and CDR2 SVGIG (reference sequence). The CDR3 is CAWSRQGPETQYF. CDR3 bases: TGTGCCTGGAGCAGACAGGGGCCGGAGACCCAGTACTTC.

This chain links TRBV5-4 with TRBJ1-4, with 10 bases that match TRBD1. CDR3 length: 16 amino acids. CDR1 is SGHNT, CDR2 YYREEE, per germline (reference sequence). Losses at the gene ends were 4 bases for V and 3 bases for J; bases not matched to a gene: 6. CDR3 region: CASSPPGQGPNEKLFF. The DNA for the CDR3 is TGTGCCAGCAGCCCCCCGGGACAGGGGCCTAATGAAAAACTGTTTTTT.

CDR3 nucleotide sequence: TGCGCCAGCCTAGCGGGGGGGGTCGATGAGCAGTTCTTC. Its translation: CASLAGGVDEQFF. This chain links TRBV10-2 with TRBJ2-1; 12 bases align to TRBD2. J was trimmed by 8 bases and V by 8 bases; bases with no gene match: 4. This CDR3 has 13 residues. The germline CDR1 and CDR2 sequences are WSHSY and SAAADI.

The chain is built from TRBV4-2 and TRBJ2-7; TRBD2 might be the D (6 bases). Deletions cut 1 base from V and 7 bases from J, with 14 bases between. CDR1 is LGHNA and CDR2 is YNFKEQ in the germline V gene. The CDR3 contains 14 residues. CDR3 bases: TGTGCCAGCAGCCAAGGGTTGGCGGAGGGGGAGCAGTACTTC. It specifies CASSQGLAEGEQYF.

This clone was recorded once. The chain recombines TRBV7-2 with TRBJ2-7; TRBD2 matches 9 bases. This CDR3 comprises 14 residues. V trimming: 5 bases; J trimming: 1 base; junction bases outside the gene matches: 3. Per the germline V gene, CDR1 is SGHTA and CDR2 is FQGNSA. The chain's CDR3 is CASSPTSGSYEQYF. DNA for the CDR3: TGTGCCAGCAGCCCGACTAGCGGTTCCTACGAGCAGTACTTC.

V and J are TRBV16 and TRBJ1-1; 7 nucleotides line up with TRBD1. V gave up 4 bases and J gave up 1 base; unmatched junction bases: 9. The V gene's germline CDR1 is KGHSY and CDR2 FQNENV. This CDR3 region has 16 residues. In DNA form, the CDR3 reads TGTGCCAGCAGCCGGGACAGCCCTCATCCGAACACTGAAGCTTTCTTT. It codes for CASSRDSPHPNTEAFF.

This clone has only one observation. This CDR3 is CASSQDPAGGRNEQFF. CDR3 DNA: TGTGCCAGCAGCCAAGATCCTGCGGGGGGGCGCAATGAGCAGTTCTTC. The V call is TRBV4-2, the J call TRBJ2-1, with TRBD2 identical over 9 bases. With 0 bases clipped from V and 6 bases from J, the junction kept 6 bases outside the gene matches. The length of the CDR3 is 16 residues. Germline V gene sequence: CDR1 LGHNA, CDR2 YNFKEQ.

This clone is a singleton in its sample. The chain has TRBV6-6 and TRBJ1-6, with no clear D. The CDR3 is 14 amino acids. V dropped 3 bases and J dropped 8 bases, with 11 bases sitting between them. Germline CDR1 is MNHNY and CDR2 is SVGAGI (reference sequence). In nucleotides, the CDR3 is TGTGCCAGCAGTTATGGCGGAAGTGATTCACCCCTCCACTTT. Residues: CASSYGGSDSPLHF.

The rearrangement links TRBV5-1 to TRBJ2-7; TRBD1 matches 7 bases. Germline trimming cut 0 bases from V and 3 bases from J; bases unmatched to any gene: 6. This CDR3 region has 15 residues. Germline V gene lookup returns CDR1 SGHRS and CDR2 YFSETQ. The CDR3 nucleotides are TGCGCCAGCAGCTTGGACCCGGGACAGCTCTACGAGCAGTACTTC. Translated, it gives CASSLDPGQLYEQYF.

CDR3 DNA: TGTGCCTGGAGTGTAGGAGGGCCCACTGAAGCTTTCTTT. It specifies CAWSVGGPTEAFF. The rearrangement joins TRBV30 to TRBJ1-1, with D uncertain. Trimming stripped 0 bases from V and 4 bases from J, with 9 bases between. The CDR3 length is 13 residues. Germline values: CDR1 GTSNPN, CDR2 SVGIG (reference sequence).

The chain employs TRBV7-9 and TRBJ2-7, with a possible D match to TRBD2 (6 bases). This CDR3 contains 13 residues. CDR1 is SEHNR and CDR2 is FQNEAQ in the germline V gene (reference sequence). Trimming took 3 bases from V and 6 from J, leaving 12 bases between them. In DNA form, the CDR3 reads TGTGCCAGCAGCTTTGGGGGGATAGGCGAGCAGTACTTC. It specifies CASSFGGIGEQYF. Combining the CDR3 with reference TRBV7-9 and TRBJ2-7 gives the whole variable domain DTGVSQNPRHKITKRGQNVTFRCDPISEHNRLYWYRQTLGQGPEFLTYFQNEAQLEKSRLLSDRFSAERPKGSFSTLEIQRTEQGDSAMYLCASSFGGIGEQYFGPGTRLTVT.

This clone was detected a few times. CDR3 nucleotide sequence: TGTGCCAGCAGCTCCGACAGGGTGGTAGATACGCAGTATTTT. The encoded protein is CASSSDRVVDTQYF. The chain links TRBV28 to TRBJ2-3; 7 bases agree with TRBD1. The CDR3 covers 14 residues. CDR1 is MDHEN, CDR2 SYDVKM, per germline. V trimming: 6 bases; J trimming: 5 bases; junction bases outside the gene matches: 8. The full variable domain, its missing parts supplied by reference TRBV28 and TRBJ2-3, is DVKVTQSSRYLVKRTGEKVFLECVQDMDHENMFWYRQDPGLGLRLIYFSYDVKMKEKGDIPEGYSVSREKKERFSLILESASTNQTSMYLCASSSDRVVDTQYFGPGTRLTVL.

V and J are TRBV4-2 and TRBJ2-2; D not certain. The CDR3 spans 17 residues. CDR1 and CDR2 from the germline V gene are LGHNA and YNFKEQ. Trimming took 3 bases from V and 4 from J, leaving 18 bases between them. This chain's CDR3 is CASSQTLLATGTGELFF. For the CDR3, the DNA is TGTGCCAGCAGCCAGACCCTCCTTGCGACGGGCACCGGGGAGCTGTTTTTT.